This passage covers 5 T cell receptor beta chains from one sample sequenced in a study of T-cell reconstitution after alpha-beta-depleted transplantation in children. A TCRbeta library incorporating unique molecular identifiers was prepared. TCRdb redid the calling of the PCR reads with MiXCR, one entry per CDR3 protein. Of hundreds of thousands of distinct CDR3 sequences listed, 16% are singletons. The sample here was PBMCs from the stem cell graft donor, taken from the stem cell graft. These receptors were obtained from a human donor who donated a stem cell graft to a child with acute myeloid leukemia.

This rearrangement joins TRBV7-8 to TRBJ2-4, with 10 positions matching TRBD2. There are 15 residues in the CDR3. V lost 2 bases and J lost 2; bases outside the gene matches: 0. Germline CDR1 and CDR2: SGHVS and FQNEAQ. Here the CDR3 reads CASSLTSGTKNIQYF. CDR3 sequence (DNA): TGTGCCAGCAGCTTAACTAGCGGGACCAAAAACATTCAGTACTTC.

The DNA of the CDR3 is TGTGCCAGCAGCATTGACAGGGGCCCACACAATGAGCAGTTCTTC. Protein product: CASSIDRGPHNEQFF. This chain links TRBV7-2 with TRBJ2-1; 8 nucleotides line up with TRBD1. Germline CDR1 reads SGHTA; CDR2 reads FQGNSA. The CDR3 extends over 15 amino acids. J gave up 5 bases and V 5 bases, and 8 bases lay outside the gene matches.

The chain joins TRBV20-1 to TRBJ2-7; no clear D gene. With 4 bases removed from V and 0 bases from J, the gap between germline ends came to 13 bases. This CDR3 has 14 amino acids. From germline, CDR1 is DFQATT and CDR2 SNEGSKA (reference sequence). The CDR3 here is CSANPGRSSYEQYV. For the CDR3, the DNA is TGCAGTGCTAATCCGGGCAGAAGCTCCTACGAGCAGTACGTC.

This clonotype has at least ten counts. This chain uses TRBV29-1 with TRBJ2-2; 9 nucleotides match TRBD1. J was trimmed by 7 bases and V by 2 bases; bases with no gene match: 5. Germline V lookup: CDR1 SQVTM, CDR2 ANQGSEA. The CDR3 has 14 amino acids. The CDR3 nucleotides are TGCAGCGTTGAATTGGGACAGGGAGTCGGGGAGCTGTTTTTT. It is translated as CSVELGQGVGELFF.

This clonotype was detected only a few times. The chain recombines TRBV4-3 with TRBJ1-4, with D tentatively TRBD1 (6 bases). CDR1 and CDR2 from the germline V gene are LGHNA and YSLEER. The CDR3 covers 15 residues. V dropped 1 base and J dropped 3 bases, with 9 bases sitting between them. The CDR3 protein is CASSQVQGSNEKLFF. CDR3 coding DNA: TGCGCCAGCAGCCAAGTGCAGGGGTCTAATGAAAAACTGTTTTTT.